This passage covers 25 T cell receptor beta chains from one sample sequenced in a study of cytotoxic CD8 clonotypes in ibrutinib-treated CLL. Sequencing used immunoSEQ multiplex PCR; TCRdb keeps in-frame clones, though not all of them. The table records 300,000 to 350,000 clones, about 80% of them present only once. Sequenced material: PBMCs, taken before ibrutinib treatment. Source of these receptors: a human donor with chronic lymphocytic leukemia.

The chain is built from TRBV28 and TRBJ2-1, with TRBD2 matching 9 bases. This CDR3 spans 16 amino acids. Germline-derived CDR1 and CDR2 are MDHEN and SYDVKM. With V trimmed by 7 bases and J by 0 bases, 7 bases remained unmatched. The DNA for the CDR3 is TGTGCCAGCATTGATAGCGGGAGTAGCTCCTACAATGAGCAGTTCTTC. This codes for CASIDSGSSSYNEQFF.

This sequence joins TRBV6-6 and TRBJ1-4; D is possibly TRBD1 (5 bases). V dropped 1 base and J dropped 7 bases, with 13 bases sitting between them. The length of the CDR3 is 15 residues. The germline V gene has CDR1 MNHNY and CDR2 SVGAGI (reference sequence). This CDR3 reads CASSYWGGDLEKLFF. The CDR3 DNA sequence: TGTGCCAGCAGTTACTGGGGGGGGGACCTTGAAAAACTGTTTTTT.

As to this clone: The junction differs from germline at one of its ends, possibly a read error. DNA for the CDR3: TGTGCTAGCAGCCCTATGACAGGGGTTGAGACCCAGTACTTC. It translates to CASSPMTGVETQYF. This chain links TRBV7-7 with TRBJ2-5; 8 nucleotides match TRBD1. The germline V gene encodes CDR1 SSHAT and CDR2 FNYEAQ (reference sequence). This CDR3 spans 14 amino acids.

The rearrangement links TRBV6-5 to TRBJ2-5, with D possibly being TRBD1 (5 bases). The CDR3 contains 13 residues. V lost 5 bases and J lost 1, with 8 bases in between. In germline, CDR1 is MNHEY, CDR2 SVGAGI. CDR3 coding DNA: TGTGCCAGCAGTACCGACAGCCAAGAGACCCAGTACTTC. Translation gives CASSTDSQETQYF.

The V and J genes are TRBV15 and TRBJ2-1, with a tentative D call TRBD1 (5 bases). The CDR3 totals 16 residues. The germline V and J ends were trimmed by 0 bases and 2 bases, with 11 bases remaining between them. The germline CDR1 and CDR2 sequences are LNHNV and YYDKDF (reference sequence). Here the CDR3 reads CATSREGRGTYNEQFF. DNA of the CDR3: TGTGCCACCAGCAGAGAAGGAAGGGGCACCTACAATGAGCAGTTCTTC.

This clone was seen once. The CDR3 DNA reads as TGTGCCAGCAGTTTAGATCGCCCAACCTCCTACAATGAGCAGTTCTTC. Translation gives CASSLDRPTSYNEQFF. The chain recombines TRBV27 with TRBJ2-1; unclear D gene. Germline V gene data show CDR1 as MNHEY and CDR2 as SMNVEV (reference sequence). The CDR3 extends over 16 amino acids. V lost 2 bases to trimming and J lost 0 bases, with 11 bases between them.

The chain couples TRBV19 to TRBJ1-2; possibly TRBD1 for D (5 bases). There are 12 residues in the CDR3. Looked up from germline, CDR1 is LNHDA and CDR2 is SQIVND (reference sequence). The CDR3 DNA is TGTGCTTTCCCAGGGCTTAACTATGGCTACACCTTC. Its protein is CAFPGLNYGYTF.

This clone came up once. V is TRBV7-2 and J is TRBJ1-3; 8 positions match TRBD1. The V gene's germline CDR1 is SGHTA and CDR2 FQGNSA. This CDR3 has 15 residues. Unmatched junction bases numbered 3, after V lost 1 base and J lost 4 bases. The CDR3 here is CASSLERTGGNTIYF. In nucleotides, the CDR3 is TGTGCCAGCAGCTTAGAGAGGACAGGGGGAAACACCATATATTTT.

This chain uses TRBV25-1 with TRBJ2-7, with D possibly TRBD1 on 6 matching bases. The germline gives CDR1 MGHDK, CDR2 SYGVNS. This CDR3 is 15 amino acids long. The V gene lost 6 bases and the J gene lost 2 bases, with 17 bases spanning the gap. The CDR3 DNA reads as TGTGCCAGCAGCCAAACAGGGTACGGGGCCTACGAGCAGTACTTC. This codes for CASSQTGYGAYEQYF.

The CDR3 sequence: CASSFRGKDPGGDEQYF. The DNA for the CDR3 is TGTGCCAGCAGCTTTCGGGGGAAAGATCCAGGGGGCGACGAGCAGTACTTC. The rearrangement links TRBV5-5 to TRBJ2-7, with TRBD1 matching 8 bases. There are 17 residues in the CDR3. J was trimmed by 5 bases and V by 2 bases; bases with no gene match: 15. From germline, CDR1 is SGHKS and CDR2 YYEKEE (reference sequence).

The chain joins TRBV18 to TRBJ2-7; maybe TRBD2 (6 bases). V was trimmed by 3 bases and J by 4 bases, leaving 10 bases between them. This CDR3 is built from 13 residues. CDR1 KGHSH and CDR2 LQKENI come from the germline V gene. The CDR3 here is CASSPGTPYEQYF. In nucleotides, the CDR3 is TGTGCCAGCTCACCTGGGACTCCGTACGAGCAGTACTTC.

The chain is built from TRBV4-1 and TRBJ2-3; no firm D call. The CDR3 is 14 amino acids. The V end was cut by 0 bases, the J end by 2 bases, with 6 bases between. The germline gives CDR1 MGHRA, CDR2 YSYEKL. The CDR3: CASSQEGYTDTQYF. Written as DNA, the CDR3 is TGCGCCAGCAGCCAAGAGGGTTACACAGATACGCAGTATTTT.

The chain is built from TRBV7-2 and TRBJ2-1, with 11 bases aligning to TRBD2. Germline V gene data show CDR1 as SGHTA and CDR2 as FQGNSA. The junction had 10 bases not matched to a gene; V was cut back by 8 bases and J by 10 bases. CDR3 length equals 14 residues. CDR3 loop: CASGTGTSGSEQFF. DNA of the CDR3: TGTGCCAGCGGAACCGGGACTAGCGGCTCCGAGCAGTTCTTC. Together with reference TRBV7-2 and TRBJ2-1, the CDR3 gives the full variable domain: GAGVSQSPSNKVTEKGKDVELRCDPISGHTALYWYRQSLGQGLEFLIYFQGNSAPDKSGLPSDRFSAERTGGSVSTLTIQRTQQEDSAVYLCASGTGTSGSEQFFGPGTRLTVL.

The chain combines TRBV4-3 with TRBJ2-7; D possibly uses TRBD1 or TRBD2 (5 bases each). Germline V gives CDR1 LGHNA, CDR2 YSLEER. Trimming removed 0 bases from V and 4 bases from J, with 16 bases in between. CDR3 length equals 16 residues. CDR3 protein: CASSQERGFGIYEQYF. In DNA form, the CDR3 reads TGCGCCAGCAGCCAAGAGAGGGGATTTGGTATTTACGAGCAGTACTTC.

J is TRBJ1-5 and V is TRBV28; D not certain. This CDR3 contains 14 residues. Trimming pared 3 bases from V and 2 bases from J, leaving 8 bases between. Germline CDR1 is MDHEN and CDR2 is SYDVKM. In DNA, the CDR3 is TGTGCCAGCAGTTTTAAGGCAGGCAATCAGCCCCAGCATTTT. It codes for CASSFKAGNQPQHF.

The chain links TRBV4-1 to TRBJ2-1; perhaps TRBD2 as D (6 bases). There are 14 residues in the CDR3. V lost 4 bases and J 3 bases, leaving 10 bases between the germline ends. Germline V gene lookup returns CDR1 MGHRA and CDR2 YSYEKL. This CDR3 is CASSRAGSYNEQFF. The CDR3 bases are TGCGCCAGCAGCCGGGCGGGAAGCTACAATGAGCAGTTCTTC.

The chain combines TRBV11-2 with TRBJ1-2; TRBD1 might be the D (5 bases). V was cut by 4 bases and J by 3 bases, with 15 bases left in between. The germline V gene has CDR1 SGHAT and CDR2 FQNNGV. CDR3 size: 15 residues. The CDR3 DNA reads TGTGCCAGCAGCTCACTGTTGGGGCGTCACTATGGCTACACCTTC. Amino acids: CASSSLLGRHYGYTF.

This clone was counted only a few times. CDR3 sequence reads: CASSSPPGGWNEQFF. The CDR3 DNA sequence: TGTGCCAGCAGCTCCCCACCGGGGGGCTGGAATGAGCAGTTCTTC. J is TRBJ2-1 and V is TRBV11-2; TRBD2 is a possible D gene (7 bases). The CDR3 sequence is 15 residues long. V lost 4 bases to trimming and J lost 7 bases, with 17 bases between them. CDR1 is SGHAT, CDR2 FQNNGV, per germline.

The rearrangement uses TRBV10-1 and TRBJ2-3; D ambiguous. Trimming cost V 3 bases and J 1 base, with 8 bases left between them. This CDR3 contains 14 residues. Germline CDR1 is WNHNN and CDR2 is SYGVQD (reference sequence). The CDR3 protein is CASSESIRTDTQYF. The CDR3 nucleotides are TGCGCCAGCAGTGAATCAATCCGCACAGATACGCAGTATTTT.

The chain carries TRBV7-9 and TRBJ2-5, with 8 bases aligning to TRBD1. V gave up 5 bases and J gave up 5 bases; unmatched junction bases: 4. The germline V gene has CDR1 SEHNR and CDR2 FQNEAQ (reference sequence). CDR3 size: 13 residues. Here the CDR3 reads CASSETGAETQYF. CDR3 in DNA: TGTGCCAGCAGCGAGACAGGGGCCGAGACCCAGTACTTC.

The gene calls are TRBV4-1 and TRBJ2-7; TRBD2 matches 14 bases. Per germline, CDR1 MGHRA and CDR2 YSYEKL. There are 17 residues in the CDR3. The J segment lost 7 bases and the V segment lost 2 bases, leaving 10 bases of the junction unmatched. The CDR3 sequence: CASSQQPQTSGRGEQYF. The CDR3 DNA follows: TGCGCCAGCAGCCAACAGCCCCAGACTAGCGGGAGGGGAGAGCAGTACTTC.

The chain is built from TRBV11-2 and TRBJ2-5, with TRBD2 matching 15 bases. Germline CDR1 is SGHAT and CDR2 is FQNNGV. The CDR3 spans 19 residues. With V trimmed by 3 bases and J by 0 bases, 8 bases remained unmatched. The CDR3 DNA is TGTGCCAGCAGCTTCGGACTAGCGGGAGGGGAGGGGTACCAAGAGACCCAGTACTTC. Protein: CASSFGLAGGEGYQETQYF.

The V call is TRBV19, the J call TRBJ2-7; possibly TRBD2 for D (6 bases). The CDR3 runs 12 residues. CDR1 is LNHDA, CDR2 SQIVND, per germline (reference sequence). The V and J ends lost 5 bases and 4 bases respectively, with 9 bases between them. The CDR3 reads CASSPSGYEQYF. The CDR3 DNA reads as TGTGCCAGTAGTCCAAGCGGGTACGAGCAGTACTTC.

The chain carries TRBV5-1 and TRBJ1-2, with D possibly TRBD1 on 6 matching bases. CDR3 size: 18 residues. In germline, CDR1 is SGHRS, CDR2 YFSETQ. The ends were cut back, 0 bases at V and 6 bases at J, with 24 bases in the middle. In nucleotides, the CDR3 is TGCGCCAGCAGCTTGGCCCAGTTTCCAGGGGCTAGAGTTGATGGCTACACCTTC. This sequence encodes CASSLAQFPGARVDGYTF.

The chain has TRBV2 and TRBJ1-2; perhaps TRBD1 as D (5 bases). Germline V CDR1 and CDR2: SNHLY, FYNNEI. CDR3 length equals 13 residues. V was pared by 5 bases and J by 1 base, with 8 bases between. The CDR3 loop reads CASSRDSNYGYTF. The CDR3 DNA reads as TGTGCCAGCAGTCGAGACAGTAACTATGGCTACACCTTC.